These T cell receptor beta chains were read from a single sample in a study of cytomegalovirus exposure and HLA in healthy donors. Method: immunoSEQ multiplex PCR; TCRdb's copy keeps in-frame clones and lacks some. The repertoire holds some 110,000 clones, with 82% as singletons. Sequences were obtained from PBMCs. These receptors all stem from a man between 25 and 39 years old in good health and CMV-seropositive. Both conserved end residues are part of each CDR3. Fields, in order: CDR3 protein, clone size, V gene. Expanded clones get a size class; other rows say once, few or many, or leave the size out.

CDR3aa: CASSSPGQGGEGYGYTF
abundance: .
v_gene: TRBV5-4

CDR3aa: CASSVQGLGADTQYF
abundance: .
v_gene: TRBV2

CDR3aa: CATSGGQGAQETQYF
abundance: .
v_gene: TRBV15

CDR3aa: CASSPMGSSPGELFF
abundance: .
v_gene: TRBV9

CDR3aa: CASSMRNEKLFF
abundance: .
v_gene: TRBV19

CDR3aa: CASSRATGSTGELFF
abundance: .
v_gene: TRBV7-6

CDR3aa: CASSLRQGADTEAFF
abundance: .
v_gene: TRBV5-4

CDR3aa: CASLDRLTGNTIYF
abundance: .
v_gene: TRBV19

CDR3aa: CASSFQPGLAGVERYF
abundance: .
v_gene: TRBV5-1

CDR3aa: CAIGQSYEQYF
abundance: .
v_gene: TRBV15

CDR3aa: CSVEDLGRTGGRKGYTF
abundance: .
v_gene: TRBV29-1

CDR3aa: CSGTGDLNTGELFF
abundance: .
v_gene: TRBV29-1

CDR3aa: CASSQGGRTYNEQFF
abundance: .
v_gene: TRBV6-1

CDR3aa: CASSLEASGSYEQFF
abundance: few
v_gene: TRBV5-1

CDR3aa: CASSSPNRGGTDTQYF
abundance: .
v_gene: TRBV5-1

CDR3aa: CASSVVSDYGYTF
abundance: .
v_gene: TRBV6-1

CDR3aa: CASSPQGSGGLGEQYF
abundance: .
v_gene: TRBV28

CDR3aa: CASTRQAYGYTF
abundance: .
v_gene: TRBV19

CDR3aa: CASSTHRDTSNYGYTF
abundance: once
v_gene: TRBV9

CDR3aa: CASSFRDITNEQFF
abundance: .
v_gene: TRBV5-1

CDR3aa: CASRPGLAVTRTGELFF
abundance: .
v_gene: TRBV4-1

CDR3aa: CASSPRGTGWNTEAFF
abundance: .
v_gene: TRBV18

CDR3aa: CASSIGSVSGNTIYF
abundance: .
v_gene: TRBV19

CDR3aa: CASSSTTGGGRYGYTF
abundance: .
v_gene: TRBV11-2

CDR3aa: CASIGSAMDSPLHF
abundance: .
v_gene: TRBV7-9

CDR3aa: CASSLPGARNTEAFF
abundance: .
v_gene: TRBV7-8

CDR3aa: CSASYTEAFF
abundance: .
v_gene: TRBV20-1

CDR3aa: CASSPGLAGGSYTDTQYF
abundance: .
v_gene: TRBV5-1

CDR3aa: CASSSRDTQYF
abundance: .
v_gene: TRBV28

CDR3aa: CSVRTGQDQPQHF
abundance: .
v_gene: TRBV29-1

CDR3aa: CASSGDRVANNEQFF
abundance: .
v_gene: TRBV2

CDR3aa: CASSWARGVNTEAFF
abundance: .
v_gene: TRBV5-6

CDR3aa: CAWSVGRTEAFF
abundance: .
v_gene: TRBV30

CDR3aa: CAWSEGTVGRLHGYTF
abundance: .
v_gene: TRBV30

CDR3aa: CASSYSTGGYQETQYF
abundance: .
v_gene: TRBV6-5

CDR3aa: CASSWSRNTQYF
abundance: few
v_gene: TRBV7-2

CDR3aa: CASSPPGQGGEQYF
abundance: few
v_gene: TRBV7-9

CDR3aa: CASSKDREGTEAFF
abundance: few
v_gene: TRBV19

CDR3aa: CASSLAGGHTGELFF
abundance: .
v_gene: TRBV5-4

CDR3aa: CASSLRGPSNQPQHF
abundance: .
v_gene: TRBV7-2

CDR3aa: CASSLALASDTQYF
abundance: .
v_gene: TRBV11-1

CDR3aa: CASSSSDRVRHEQYF
abundance: few
v_gene: TRBV28

CDR3aa: CASSRGIGTRHNTEAFF
abundance: .
v_gene: TRBV23-1

CDR3aa: CASSYRTTNYGYTF
abundance: once
v_gene: TRBV11-2

CDR3aa: CASSIAFSSYNEQFF
abundance: .
v_gene: TRBV7-2

CDR3aa: CASSIEGRDTNSPLHF
abundance: .
v_gene: TRBV19

CDR3aa: CASSLVGGGASLEQYF
abundance: few
v_gene: TRBV7-2

CDR3aa: CASGDSLYEQYF
abundance: .
v_gene: TRBV10-2

CDR3aa: CASSGADSYEQYF
abundance: .
v_gene: TRBV9

CDR3aa: CASTYAGYGYGYTF
abundance: once
v_gene: TRBV28

CDR3aa: CASSLRQGIYGYTF
abundance: .
v_gene: TRBV27